The 17 T cell receptor beta chains in this list originate from one sample, sequenced in a study of siplizumab effects on memory and regulatory T cells. TCRdb's copy holds only in-frame clones and misses some; the assay was immunoSEQ multiplex PCR. The sample has 95,000 to 130,000 clones, about 95% seen once. The sequenced material came from non-Treg CD4+ T cells sorted from blood. These receptors were taken from a human donor in good health.

This clone showed up just once. The V gene is TRBV6-1, the J gene TRBJ1-5, with D possibly matching TRBD1 (6 bases). The CDR3 is 14 residues long. From germline, CDR1 is MNHNS and CDR2 SASEGT. V lost 2 bases and J 7 bases, leaving 12 bases between the germline ends. This chain's CDR3 is CASSERGRGQPQHF. The DNA of the CDR3 is TGTGCCAGCAGTGAAAGGGGGAGGGGGCAGCCCCAGCATTTT.

The V and J genes are TRBV5-5 and TRBJ1-4, with D unresolved. The CDR3 is 15 residues long. V dropped 4 bases and J dropped 8 bases, with 18 bases sitting between them. Germline V gene lookup returns CDR1 SGHKS and CDR2 YYEKEE (reference sequence). The CDR3 DNA sequence: TGTGCCAGCAGCCCAGGCCGAAATCTAGGGGAAAAACTGTTTTTT. This encodes CASSPGRNLGEKLFF.

The CDR3: CAIRGTASYEQYF. The CDR3 region has the DNA TGTGCCATCAGGGGGACAGCCTCCTACGAGCAGTACTTC. The chain couples TRBV10-3 to TRBJ2-7; 7 positions match TRBD1. The CDR3 loop spans 13 amino acids. V lost 6 bases and J lost 0; bases outside the gene matches: 2. Per the germline V gene, CDR1 is ENHRY and CDR2 is SYGVKD.

The gene calls are TRBV4-2 and TRBJ2-3; D is perhaps TRBD2 (5 bases). Trimming left V 1 base short and J 1 base short, with 9 bases between. The CDR3 covers 15 residues. Germline V gene sequence: CDR1 LGHNA, CDR2 YNFKEQ. The DNA of the CDR3 is TGTGCCAGCAGCCAAGGGGCGGGCGGCACAGATACGCAGTATTTT. Protein sequence: CASSQGAGGTDTQYF.

This chain joins TRBV19 and TRBJ1-5; D gene uncertain. Germline loops: CDR1 LNHDA, CDR2 SQIVND (reference sequence). The CDR3 runs 16 residues. Trimming removed 3 bases from V and 0 bases from J, with 12 bases in between. CDR3 region: CASSIGQLNSNQPQHF. The CDR3 nucleotides are TGTGCCAGTAGTATCGGGCAGCTTAATAGCAATCAGCCCCAGCATTTT. Together with reference TRBV19 and TRBJ1-5, the CDR3 gives the full variable domain: DGGITQSPKYLFRKEGQNVTLSCEQNLNHDAMYWYRQDPGQGLRLIYYSQIVNDFQKGDIAEGYSVSREKKESFPLTVTSAQKNPTAFYLCASSIGQLNSNQPQHFGDGTRLSIL.

For this clone: Germline and junction disagree at one end, which may indicate a read error. The rearrangement uses TRBV7-7 and TRBJ2-3; TRBD1 agrees at 7 bases. Germline CDR1 is SSHAT and CDR2 is FNYEAQ (reference sequence). The CDR3 length is 15 residues. The DNA for the CDR3 is TGTGCTAGCAGCTCACAGGGGAAAGGGTCAGATACGCAGTATTTT. Protein product: CASSSQGKGSDTQYF.

V gene TRBV4-2 combines with J gene TRBJ2-7; D might be TRBD1 or TRBD2, each matching 5 bases. Trimming removed 1 base at V and 2 bases at J, with 15 bases between. The CDR3 extends over 16 amino acids. CDR1 and CDR2 from the germline V gene are LGHNA and YNFKEQ. CDR3 sequence (DNA): TGTGCCAGCAGCCAAGGTGGGACGGCAGAGACCTACGAGCAGTACTTC. Amino acid sequence: CASSQGGTAETYEQYF.

The gene calls are TRBV12-5 and TRBJ1-6; TRBD1 aligns across 11 bases. J lost 5 bases, V lost 6 bases, and 6 bases had no gene match. The CDR3 totals 16 residues. Per germline, CDR1 LGHNT and CDR2 FRNRAP. CDR3 loop: CASGDRDRGNNSPLHF. The CDR3 region has the DNA TGTGCTAGTGGGGACCGGGACAGGGGGAATAATTCACCCCTCCACTTT. Drawing the rest from reference TRBV12-5 and TRBJ1-6, the complete variable domain is DARVTQTPRHKVTEMGQEVTMRCQPILGHNTVFWYRQTMMQGLELLAYFRNRAPLDDSGMPKDRFSAEMPDATLATLKIQPSEPRDSAVYFCASGDRDRGNNSPLHFGNGTRLTVT.

J is TRBJ2-7 and V is TRBV11-2; 10 nucleotides line up with TRBD1. CDR1 is SGHAT, CDR2 FQNNGV, per germline. The J segment lost 6 bases and the V segment lost 2 bases, leaving 4 bases of the junction unmatched. The CDR3 sequence is 14 residues long. The CDR3 DNA reads TGTGCCAGCAGCTTACGGACAGGGGGTATCGAGCAGTACTTC. Translating gives CASSLRTGGIEQYF.

CDR3 sequence: CASSLRWTLRHF. The CDR3 DNA is TGTGCCAGCAGCTTACGGTGGACCCTCCGGCATTTT. V and J are TRBV11-1 and TRBJ1-5; D gene uncertain. Germline V gene sequence: CDR1 SGHAT, CDR2 FQDESV (reference sequence). Trimming cost V 2 bases and J 15 bases, with 14 bases left between them. This CDR3 contains 12 residues.

CDR3 DNA: TGTGCCAGCAGCTTAGGGCAGGTTAACTATGGCTACACCTTC. Residues: CASSLGQVNYGYTF. The rearrangement uses TRBV7-9 and TRBJ1-2; D is undetermined. The CDR3 runs to 14 residues. Germline-derived CDR1 and CDR2 are SEHNR and FQNEAQ (reference sequence). V lost 1 base and J 1 base, leaving 7 bases between the germline ends.

This chain joins TRBV5-4 and TRBJ1-2; 7 nucleotides align to TRBD1. V lost 3 bases, J lost 3 bases, and 8 bases stayed unmatched. Germline values: CDR1 SGHNT, CDR2 YYREEE (reference sequence). The length of the CDR3 is 15 residues. The CDR3, as DNA: TGTGCCAGCAGCTCCAAATCGGGACAGTACTATGGCTACACCTTC. Translated, it gives CASSSKSGQYYGYTF.

The V gene is TRBV6-1, the J gene TRBJ1-5; D remains unclear. The V end was cut by 10 bases, the J end by 2 bases, with 18 bases between. Germline CDR1 reads MNHNS; CDR2 reads SASEGT. The CDR3 totals 15 residues. This CDR3 reads CATTLELSGNQPQHF. The CDR3 DNA is TGTGCCACCACCCTGGAGTTGAGTGGCAATCAGCCCCAGCATTTT.

This clone showed up just once. The rearrangement uses TRBV21-1 and TRBJ2-3; the table's TRBD2 call for D was not verified on the DNA. TRBV21-1 is labeled a pseudogene. This CDR3 has 15 amino acids. CDR3 amino acids: CASSTRGSLADTQYF. CDR3 in DNA: TGTGCCAGCAGCACCCGGGGGTCCCTCGCAGATACGCAGTATTTT.

The V and J genes are TRBV19 and TRBJ1-5; maybe TRBD1 (6 bases). CDR3 length equals 14 residues. The germline gives CDR1 LNHDA, CDR2 SQIVND (reference sequence). Trimming removed 5 bases from V and 11 bases from J, with 19 bases in between. Written as DNA, the CDR3 is TGTGCCAGTAGTTTAGGGGGGCCCCTTGTTGCCCAGCATTTT. This codes for CASSLGGPLVAQHF. Looking up the rest from reference TRBV19 and TRBJ1-5 gives the full variable domain: DGGITQSPKYLFRKEGQNVTLSCEQNLNHDAMYWYRQDPGQGLRLIYYSQIVNDFQKGDIAEGYSVSREKKESFPLTVTSAQKNPTAFYLCASSLGGPLVAQHFGDGTRLSIL.

CDR3 sequence reads: CASRGLAGAGELFF. The CDR3 DNA reads as TGTGCCAGCAGAGGACTAGCGGGGGCCGGGGAGCTGTTTTTT. This chain links TRBV6-5 with TRBJ2-2, with 13 bases aligning to TRBD2. Germline CDR1 reads MNHEY; CDR2 reads SVGAGI. The CDR3 is 14 residues long. V shed 6 bases and J 6 bases; nucleotides not matched to a gene: 1.

This clone has just one count. This sequence joins TRBV7-2 and TRBJ2-1; the match to TRBD2 covers 9 bases. The germline V gene encodes CDR1 SGHTA and CDR2 FQGNSA. The CDR3 sequence is 14 residues long. The V segment lost 5 bases and the J segment 12 bases; nucleotides outside the gene matches: 11. CDR3 sequence: CASSLGVSGSLQFF. In DNA form, the CDR3 reads TGTGCCAGCAGCCTGGGGGTTAGCGGGAGCTTGCAGTTCTTC.